This record looks at one T cell receptor (beta chain) sequence and its context. Clones were read by immunoSEQ multiplex PCR, and TCRdb kept only the in-frame ones, dropping some. The sample shows fewer than 85,000 clones, 85% to 95% of them seen only once. The data were obtained in a study of T cell changes during pregnancy in multiple sclerosis. V shed 5 bases and J shed 12 bases, with 17 bases lying between them. Germline V CDR1 and CDR2: SGHDT, YYEEEE. The CDR3 contains 13 residues. The V and J genes are TRBV5-6 and TRBJ1-4; D possibly corresponds to TRBD1 (5 bases). Source: peripheral blood, taken in the third trimester of pregnancy. The receptor's source is a female donor in good health, enrolled as a control in a pregnancy study. The CDR3 loop reads CASRSLGAVELFF. Written as DNA, the CDR3 is TGTGCCAGCAGGTCCCTTGGGGCGGTTGAACTGTTTTTT. Full variable domain (rest looked up from reference TRBV5-6 and TRBJ1-4): DAGVTQSPTHLIKTRGQQVTLRCSPKSGHDTVSWYQQALGQGPQFIFQYYEEEERQRGNFPDRFSGHQFPNYSSELNVNALLLGDSALYLCASRSLGAVELFFGSGTQLSVL.